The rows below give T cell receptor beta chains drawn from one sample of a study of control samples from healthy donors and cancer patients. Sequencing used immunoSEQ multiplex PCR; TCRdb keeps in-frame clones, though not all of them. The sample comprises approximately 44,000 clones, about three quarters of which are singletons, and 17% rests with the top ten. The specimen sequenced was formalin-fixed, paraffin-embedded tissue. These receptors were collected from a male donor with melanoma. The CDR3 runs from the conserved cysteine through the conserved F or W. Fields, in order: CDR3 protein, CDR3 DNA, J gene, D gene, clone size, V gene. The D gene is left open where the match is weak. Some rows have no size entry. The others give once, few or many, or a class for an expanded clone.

CASRQTGQETQYF,TGTGCCAGCAGGCAGACAGGCCAAGAGACCCAGTACTTC,TRBJ2-5,.,.,TRBV28
CASSDGDSSYNSPLHF,TGTGCCAGCAGTGATGGGGACAGCTCCTATAATTCACCCCTCCACTTT,TRBJ1-6,TRBD1,.,TRBV6-1
CASKPVGGPTGELFF,TGTGCCAGCAAACCCGTGGGAGGGCCCACCGGGGAGCTGTTTTTT,TRBJ2-2,TRBD2,.,TRBV6-5
CASSQATWDRVYF,TGCGCCAGCAGTCAAGCTACGTGGGACAGGGTTTACTTC,TRBJ2-7,TRBD1,.,TRBV10-2
CASSQGKQLRGDTQYF,TGTGCCAGCAGCCAAGGGAAGCAGCTCCGGGGAGATACGCAGTATTTT,TRBJ2-3,.,few,TRBV3-1/TRBV3-2
CAWSVQGAGDTQYF,TGTGCCTGGAGTGTACAGGGGGCCGGAGATACGCAGTATTTT,TRBJ2-3,TRBD1,.,TRBV30
CASSPGLASDTQYF,TGTGCCAGCTCACCTGGACTAGCCTCCGATACGCAGTATTTT,TRBJ2-3,TRBD2,.,TRBV18
CSASRTSQYF,TGCAGTGCTAGTAGAACCTCCCAGTACTTC,TRBJ2-5,.,.,TRBV20-1
CASSVSGGSETQYF,TGTGCCAGCAGCGTATCAGGGGGCTCGGAGACCCAGTACTTC,TRBJ2-5,TRBD1,few,TRBV9
CASSLTSVVYEQYF,TGTGCCAGCAGTCTGACATCGGTGGTGTACGAGCAGTACTTC,TRBJ2-7,.,.,TRBV6-5
CASRPAGTVTSGNTIYF,TGTGCCAGCAGGCCAGCGGGGACGGTGACCTCTGGAAACACCATATATTTT,TRBJ1-3,.,.,TRBV28
CSVEGTYEQYF,TGCAGTGTGGAGGGTACCTACGAGCAGTACTTC,TRBJ2-7,.,.,TRBV20-1
CASSLSPSYGYTF,TGTGCCAGCAGTTTGTCCCCTTCTTATGGCTACACCTTC,TRBJ1-2,.,.,TRBV28
CASSESPDYNEQFF,TGTGCCAGCAGTGAATCCCCGGACTACAATGAGCAGTTCTTC,TRBJ2-1,.,once,TRBV6-1
CASFFTGELFF,TGTGCCAGTTTCTTCACCGGGGAGCTGTTTTTT,TRBJ2-2,.,.,TRBV28
CASSIQENTEAFF,TGCGCCAGCAGCATACAGGAGAACACTGAAGCTTTCTTT,TRBJ1-1,.,.,TRBV5-1
CAWNPVMVNQPQHF,TGTGCCTGGAACCCCGTTATGGTCAATCAGCCCCAGCATTTT,TRBJ1-5,.,once,TRBV30
CASSFLAGSRADTQYF,TGTGCCAGTAGCTTTCTAGCGGGAAGCCGGGCAGATACGCAGTATTTT,TRBJ2-3,TRBD2,.,TRBV19
CSARPLHGYTF,TGCAGTGCTCGCCCCCTCCATGGCTACACCTTC,TRBJ1-2,.,.,TRBV20-1
CASSQGRAYEQYF,TGTGCCAGCAGCCAAGGTCGGGCCTACGAGCAGTACTTC,TRBJ2-7,.,.,TRBV3-1/TRBV3-2
CASYGGGSYEQYF,TGTGCCAGCTACGGGGGAGGCTCCTACGAGCAGTACTTC,TRBJ2-7,.,medium-sized,TRBV18
CASSKGQGRVGTQYF,TGTGCCAGCAGCAAAGGACAGGGGAGGGTGGGGACCCAGTACTTC,TRBJ2-5,TRBD1,few,TRBV5-6
CASSPGLVSEQYF,TGTGCCAGCAGTCCAGGACTAGTAAGCGAGCAGTACTTC,TRBJ2-7,TRBD2,few,TRBV28
CASSSDLSGGKETQYF,TGCGCCAGCAGCTCGGACCTTAGCGGGGGGAAAGAGACCCAGTACTTC,TRBJ2-5,TRBD2,once,TRBV5-1
CASSQAGTGSYEQYF,TGTGCCAGCAGCCAAGCCGGGACAGGGTCCTACGAGCAGTACTTC,TRBJ2-7,TRBD1,medium-sized,TRBV4-2